This TCR beta chain was captured by sequencing in a study of cytomegalovirus exposure and HLA in healthy donors (dated by TCRdb to about 2017). As for the study more broadly: In an earlier analysis of roughly 500 of the donors, about 260 Gb of sequence data and roughly 100 million unique TCR beta sequences from about 190 million T cells were reported. An early release covering around 630 HLA-typed donors comprised about 310 gigabases of sequencing data and some 79 million unique TCR sequences. Of the 398 genotyped donors, roughly 85% fell in the genetic ancestry cluster associated with self-reported Caucasian donors. The study aimed to test whether cataloging public T cell receptors could reveal signatures of past pathogen exposure. The study used immunosequencing to profile the T cell repertoires of around 600 subjects and linked those repertoires to cytomegalovirus serostatus. A separate validation cohort of 100 to 150 different subjects was used in addition to the approximately 610-subject first cohort. To predict cytomegalovirus infection status, the study combined high-throughput TCR immunosequencing, statistical association of individual TCRs with disease status, and machine learning. A later analysis re-analyzed previously published TCR beta repertoires from 500 to 700 donors and added high-resolution HLA genotyping to study TCR occurrence patterns. Rather than drawing on any new phenotypic data, the later analysis identified candidate immune exposures from TCR beta sequences and the way those sequences occurred across donors. To decide whether each TCR beta V gene segment behaved as functional or pseudogenic, an earlier analysis of approximately 600 of the donors relied on high-throughput TCR beta sequencing. Donor age, sex, ethnicity and CMV serostatus were compiled alongside the repertoire data. A later genetic analysis used genome-wide SNP genotypes for about 65% of the roughly 700 donors, treating that subset as a discovery cohort. All discovery cohort repertoires had been generated on a single sequencing platform. HLA typing included class I and class II loci at four-digit resolution. The number of donors typed differed by locus, with roughly 629-640 for A, B, C, DRB1 and DQB1, around 500 for DQA1, approximately 580 for DPA1, and over 400 for DPB1. Five DR-DQ haplotypes were treated as single units for association and clustering because of strong linkage in the cohort. Among under 450 genotyped donors of the cohort, an average of approximately 240,000 unique TCR beta nucleotide sequences were sequenced per donor, around 20% of them non-productive.

Study-wide conclusions, independent of this receptor: A later analysis associated 16,951 TCR beta sequences with specific HLA alleles at a false discovery rate of 0.05. Assigning TCR associations to individual alleles was difficult when HLA alleles, especially DR and DQ, strongly co-occurred. The only immune exposure information available for the cohort was CMV serostatus. In vitro tests confirmed that a few of the cytomegalovirus-associated TCR beta chains recognize cytomegalovirus antigens. In a later analysis, several top co-occurrence clusters were reported to appear linked to parvovirus B19, influenza, CMV and Epstein-Barr virus. Some IMGT-functional V segments, including TRBV6-2 and TRBV6-3, could not be distinguished by the 87-base-pair reads and were therefore excluded. In the study, 150 to 200 TCR beta chains were listed as associated with cytomegalovirus. HLA typing was unavailable for some donors at each locus, so association tests used only the typed subset. Sequencing depth was assumed to be roughly uniform across donors in the presence/absence analyses, though that assumption may not hold. In a later genetic analysis, fewer N-insertions in productive TCRs were reported among donors in an Asian-associated ancestry cluster than the approximately 710-donor mean. In an earlier analysis of 500 to 650 of the donors, most TCR beta V segments appeared in productive rearrangements about 90% or about 30% of the time, broadly matching IMGT annotations. According to the authors, the approach could potentially be generalized to other disease states and immunological phenotypes. Across donors, most TCR sequences were observed very rarely, whereas some public TCRs were present in many individuals. Correlated functional status among segregating V segments might be attributable to linkage disequilibrium, but an unknown experimental factor could not be ruled out. A further reported finding was that TCR beta sequences accurately predicted the HLA-A and HLA-B alleles for most subjects in the first cohort. In a later analysis, the rate of TCR association differed among HLA loci, with DRB1 alleles having the most associated TCRs and HLA-C alleles having the fewest. This cohort had only TCR beta chains sequenced, and the lack of alpha or paired-chain data limited which features could be detected. Most CMV-associated TCR beta chains appeared to be HLA-restricted in a later analysis, and the HLA associations seemed to be driven largely by CMV exposure. The classifier was reported to diagnose cytomegalovirus status with high specificity and sensitivity in both the original cohort and the validation cohort. Because counts were too low, seventeen rarely observed V segments, including chromosome 9 orphons, were left out of the earlier analysis of 587 of the donors. In a later analysis, HLA-associated TCR beta chains showed more clonal expansion and lower generation probabilities than non-associated chains that were equally common. V-gene and J-gene trimming of TCR beta chains was associated with a missense DCLRE1C variant in a later genetic analysis, and the association was replicated in an independent cohort. A cluster of highly shared sequence variants was judged likely to be a technical artifact of the sequencing pipeline.

A word on this clone: Its antigen has not been determined. Base-call qualities are not available, and no considerably larger clone is one nucleotide away.

Library prep was done by the immunoSEQ multiplex PCR assay. For the multiplex PCR, a mixture combining 60 forward primers for TCR Vbeta segments and 13 reverse primers for TCR Jbeta segments was used. The CDR3 region of rearranged TCR beta genes was amplified from genomic DNA by a multiplex PCR assay. The amplified TCR beta libraries were sequenced on the Illumina HiSeq System as 87-base-pair reads. Turning to the authors' computational methods: A later analysis tallied 75 million to 85 million unique TCR beta chains across the 550 to 850 repertoires, and about 10 million of those chains were shared by two or more donors. A nearest-neighbor algorithm error-corrected the raw reads and collapsed the reads into unique sequences, merging closely related sequences to remove PCR and sequencing errors. Alignment of CDR3 sequences to IMGT reference sequences was used to assign V, D and J gene segments. Each retained sequence needed at least a six-nucleotide match to both a V gene segment and a J gene segment. Rearrangements were called productive when the CDR3 lacked stop codons and stayed in frame with V and J; all others were non-productive. CDR3 was defined by IMGT convention, running from the second conserved V-encoded cysteine to the conserved J-encoded phenylalanine. Sequences without an unambiguous match to a single V gene segment were excluded from the earlier analysis of a few hundred of the donors. An earlier analysis of 587 of the donors classified V segments as functional when productive rearrangements were above 56.7% and as segregating when the standard deviation between donors was above 5%. A statistical classification framework was built for diagnosing cytomegalovirus status from the catalog of TCR beta chain sequences. In a later analysis, V and J genes were assigned by comparing TCR nucleotide sequences against IMGT/GENE-DB human TR gene sequences. In a later analysis, CDR3 sequences and most-parsimonious VDJ recombination scenarios were assigned using the TCRdist pipeline. In a later analysis, each TCR beta chain was defined by its CDR3 amino acid sequence together with its V-gene family, and reads without a unique V-gene family were excluded. As a way to deal with suspected cross-contamination and a sequencing artifact, a later analysis dropped under 600 nucleotide sequences that were highly shared and had low generation probability. In a later analysis, a clonal expansion index for each public chain was calculated from normalized within-repertoire ranks of inferred template counts. In a later analysis, generation probabilities were computed using a VDJ recombination model fitted to out-of-frame rearrangements, and the results were checked against IGoR. A later analysis scored TCR-TCR, TCR-HLA and TCR-CMV co-occurrence with hypergeometric tests, applying a repertoire-size bias correction to TCR pairs. In a later analysis, false discovery rates were estimated by permuting HLA or CMV assignments 20 times. In a later analysis, co-occurring TCRs were grouped using DBSCAN, and TCRdist sequence similarity was added for clustering within HLA-allele-positive subsets. Repertoires with fewer than 30,000 or more than 120,000 public chains, plus five repertoires with anomalous nucleotide sharing, were excluded from co-occurrence clustering. TCRdb re-hosts the immuneACCESS table, in-frame sequences only. Its copies lack some clones; in the studies checked, an unresolved V gene accounts for under half of them, and the cause for the rest is not known. V, J and clone size reflect that table, while D and trimming were determined from the DNA. The sample profile shows roughly 290,000 clones; 80% of them were found once. The top ten clonotypes cover about 0.29% of the sample.

V is cut back by 10 bases and J by 8 bases, with 6 bases in the junction unmatched. The germline V gene specifies ENHRY as CDR1 and SYGVKD as CDR2. The CDR3 numbers 12 residues from cysteine through phenylalanine. The DNA shown is the 36-base CDR3, in frame from base 1. The cohort was made up of around 720 healthy bone marrow donors. All cohort members were sampled while nominally healthy, although unrecorded immune exposures were likely present. The donor tested CMV seronegative, placing the donor among the 350 or so seronegative members of the cohort. A peripheral blood sample was collected from each donor, and TCR beta sequencing was performed on peripheral blood mononuclear cells. The Qiagen DNeasy Blood Extraction Kit was used to extract genomic DNA from the blood cell samples.

The clonotype was recovered from a girl aged 2 to 10 in good health and CMV-seronegative. Sample: PBMCs. The chain is made from TRBV10-3 and TRBJ2-1, with 9 central nucleotides matching TRBD1. Here is the DNA: TGTGCCAGCCGGGACAGGGTCGATGAGCAGTTCTTC. The resulting protein is CASRDRVDEQFF.